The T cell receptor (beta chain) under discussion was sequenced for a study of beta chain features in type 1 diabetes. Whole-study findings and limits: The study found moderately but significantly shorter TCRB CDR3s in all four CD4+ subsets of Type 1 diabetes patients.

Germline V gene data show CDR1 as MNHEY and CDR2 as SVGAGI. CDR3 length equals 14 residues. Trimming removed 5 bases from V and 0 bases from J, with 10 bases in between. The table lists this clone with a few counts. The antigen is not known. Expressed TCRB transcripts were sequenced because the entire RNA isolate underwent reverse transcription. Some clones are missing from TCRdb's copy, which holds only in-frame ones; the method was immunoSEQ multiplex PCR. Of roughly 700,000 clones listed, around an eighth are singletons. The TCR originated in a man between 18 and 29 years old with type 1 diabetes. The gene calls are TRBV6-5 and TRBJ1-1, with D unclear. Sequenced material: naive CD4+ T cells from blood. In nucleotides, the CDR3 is TGTGCCAGCAGTAAGCAAACAGTGAACACTGAAGCTTTCTTT. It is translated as CASSKQTVNTEAFF.